Below, 21 T cell receptor beta chains from the same sample are listed, as sequenced in a study of T cell responses to AZD1222 COVID-19 vaccine. Measured with immunoSEQ multiplex PCR; TCRdb has only the in-frame clones, and not every one. The sample has about 160,000 clones; around 93% are singletons. The material was peripheral blood, obtained on day 0 of AZD1222 vaccination. The source of these receptors is an adult in good health.

The rearrangement joins TRBV12-5 to TRBJ1-6, with a possible D match to TRBD1 (5 bases). Germline CDR1 is LGHNT and CDR2 is FRNRAP. V lost 6 bases and J 7 bases, leaving 16 bases between the germline ends. This CDR3 region has 15 residues. The chain's CDR3 is CASGLLLGPNSPLHF. In DNA form, the CDR3 reads TGTGCTAGTGGCTTACTCCTGGGGCCAAATTCACCCCTCCACTTT. The whole variable domain, remainder taken from reference TRBV12-5 and TRBJ1-6, is DARVTQTPRHKVTEMGQEVTMRCQPILGHNTVFWYRQTMMQGLELLAYFRNRAPLDDSGMPKDRFSAEMPDATLATLKIQPSEPRDSAVYFCASGLLLGPNSPLHFGNGTRLTVT.

The chain carries TRBV5-6 and TRBJ1-2, with TRBD1 matching 8 bases. The germline V gene has CDR1 SGHDT and CDR2 YYEEEE. The CDR3 length is 15 residues. V dropped 0 bases and J dropped 5; count of bases not matched to a gene: 6. CDR3 sequence reads: CASSLVSGTGYGYTF. CDR3 nucleotide sequence: TGTGCCAGCAGCTTGGTGTCCGGGACAGGTTATGGCTACACCTTC.

This sequence joins TRBV5-4 and TRBJ1-2; 9 bases fit TRBD1. This CDR3 has 14 amino acids. Germline V gives CDR1 SGHNT, CDR2 YYREEE (reference sequence). With 2 bases clipped from V and 5 bases from J, the junction kept 4 bases outside the gene matches. The CDR3 protein is CASSFRTGEYGYTF. CDR3 in DNA: TGTGCCAGCAGCTTTAGGACAGGGGAATATGGCTACACCTTC.

V and J are TRBV29-1 and TRBJ1-1; D not resolved. This CDR3 spans 11 amino acids. Germline V lookup: CDR1 SQVTM, CDR2 ANQGSEA. The germline V and J ends were trimmed by 4 bases and 1 base, with 4 bases remaining between them. As DNA, the CDR3 is TGCAGCGTTGCTACGAACACTGAAGCTTTCTTT. It is translated as CSVATNTEAFF.

The chain employs TRBV6-5 and TRBJ2-7; 11 nucleotides match TRBD2. Germline V gene data show CDR1 as MNHEY and CDR2 as SVGAGI. Trimming removed 5 bases from V and 0 bases from J; junction bases left unmatched: 3. The CDR3 consists of 15 residues. In nucleotides, the CDR3 is TGTGCCAGCAGTCTAGCGGGAGGACCCTCCTACGAGCAGTACTTC. The encoded protein is CASSLAGGPSYEQYF.

V is TRBV2 and J is TRBJ2-7; perhaps TRBD1 as D (6 bases). V was trimmed by 3 bases and J by 6 bases, leaving 15 bases between them. Germline V lookup: CDR1 SNHLY, CDR2 FYNNEI. This CDR3 has 14 residues. Here the CDR3 reads CASSEQGSSGEQYF. CDR3 nucleotides: TGTGCCAGCAGTGAGCAGGGGTCAAGCGGCGAGCAGTACTTC.

This chain links TRBV11-3 with TRBJ2-2; no clear D gene. CDR3 size: 12 residues. Trimming left V 1 base short and J 5 bases short, with 2 bases between. Germline V gene lookup returns CDR1 SGHNT and CDR2 YENEEA. The CDR3 here is CASSLVTGELFF. The CDR3 DNA reads as TGTGCCAGCAGCTTAGTGACCGGGGAGCTGTTTTTT.

The J gene is TRBJ1-3, the V gene TRBV2; D remains ambiguous. This CDR3 has 13 amino acids. Germline loops: CDR1 SNHLY, CDR2 FYNNEI. Trimming removed 6 bases from V and 1 base from J, with 7 bases in between. CDR3 nucleotide sequence: TGTGCCAGCAGGGAGGATTCTGGAAACACCATATATTTT. Encoded protein: CASREDSGNTIYF.

The chain recombines TRBV7-8 with TRBJ2-3; 8 nucleotides match TRBD2. Trimming at V came to 6 bases and at J to 5 bases, leaving 13 bases not matched to a gene. Germline CDR1 is SGHVS and CDR2 is FQNEAQ. This CDR3 spans 16 amino acids. CDR3 in amino acids: CASRGGSREGRDTQYF. CDR3 DNA: TGTGCCAGCAGGGGGGGAAGCCGGGAGGGCAGAGATACGCAGTATTTT.

The chain employs TRBV20-1 and TRBJ1-5; D ambiguous. The CDR3 runs to 11 residues. V lost 2 bases and J 10 bases, leaving 9 bases between the germline ends. CDR1 DFQATT and CDR2 SNEGSKA come from the germline V gene (reference sequence). The CDR3 reads CSARSAGPQHF. The CDR3 coding sequence is TGCAGTGCTAGAAGCGCGGGTCCCCAGCATTTT.

This clone appeared once. The chain's CDR3 is CASSFLFTVNYGYTF. CDR3 nucleotides: TGTGCCAGCAGTTTCCTATTTACGGTTAACTATGGCTACACCTTC. The genes are TRBV28 and TRBJ1-2; D gene ambiguous. Trimming removed 3 bases from V and 1 base from J, with 12 bases in between. There are 15 residues in the CDR3. CDR1 and CDR2 from the germline V gene are MDHEN and SYDVKM.

This clone has only one observation. The J gene is TRBJ2-1, the V gene TRBV13; the D is unclear. With 0 bases removed from V and 3 bases from J, the gap between germline ends came to 6 bases. The length of the CDR3 is 14 residues. Germline V gene data show CDR1 as PRHDT and CDR2 as FYEKMQ (reference sequence). For the CDR3, the DNA is TGTGCCAGCAGCTTAGGGGGCTACTACAATGAGCAGTTCTTC. Translation gives CASSLGGYYNEQFF.

The J gene is TRBJ2-1, the V gene TRBV30; 10 nucleotides agree with TRBD2. Per germline, CDR1 GTSNPN and CDR2 SVGIG (reference sequence). Unmatched junction bases numbered 14, after V lost 3 bases and J lost 0 bases. This CDR3 region has 19 residues. The CDR3 nucleotides read TGTGCCTGGAGGCGGACTAGCGGCAGAACAGCATTCTCCTACAATGAGCAGTTCTTC. Amino acid sequence: CAWRRTSGRTAFSYNEQFF.

The chain employs TRBV30 and TRBJ2-7, with D maybe TRBD1 (5 bases). The CDR3 is made up of 11 amino acids. The germline gives CDR1 GTSNPN, CDR2 SVGIG (reference sequence). V dropped 7 bases and J dropped 6 bases, with 13 bases sitting between them. CDR3 protein: CAYTQGAEQYF. In nucleotides, the CDR3 is TGTGCCTATACGCAGGGCGCCGAGCAGTACTTC. The whole variable domain, remainder taken from reference TRBV30 and TRBJ2-7, is SQTIHQWPATLVQPVGSPLSLECTVEGTSNPNLYWYRQAAGRGLQLLFYSVGIGQISSEVPQNLSASRPQDRQFILSSKKLLLSDSGFYLCAYTQGAEQYFGPGTRLTVT.

The chain is built from TRBV27 and TRBJ2-3, with D unresolved. This CDR3 has 17 residues. The V and J ends lost 4 bases and 0 bases respectively, with 17 bases between them. CDR1 and CDR2 (germline): MNHEY, SMNVEV (reference sequence). The CDR3 is CASSSPEVGPSTDTQYF. In DNA, the CDR3 is TGTGCCAGCAGTTCCCCCGAGGTCGGGCCTAGCACAGATACGCAGTATTTT.

The rearrangement uses TRBV19 and TRBJ2-1; TRBD2 agrees at 7 bases. CDR3 length: 16 amino acids. With 4 bases clipped from V and 8 bases from J, the junction kept 14 bases outside the gene matches. Germline assignment: CDR1 LNHDA and CDR2 SQIVND (reference sequence). This CDR3 reads CASSTIGAGKKDEQFF. The CDR3 bases are TGTGCCAGTAGTACCATCGGAGCGGGGAAGAAGGATGAGCAGTTCTTC. The full variable domain, its missing parts supplied by reference TRBV19 and TRBJ2-1, is DGGITQSPKYLFRKEGQNVTLSCEQNLNHDAMYWYRQDPGQGLRLIYYSQIVNDFQKGDIAEGYSVSREKKESFPLTVTSAQKNPTAFYLCASSTIGAGKKDEQFFGPGTRLTVL.

The chain carries TRBV27 and TRBJ2-7; 8 bases agree with TRBD1. CDR3 length: 19 amino acids. After removal of 1 base from V and 2 bases from J, the junction contained 16 bases not matched to a gene. The germline V gene encodes CDR1 MNHEY and CDR2 SMNVEV (reference sequence). The CDR3 protein is CASSLYPPWQGAAPYEQYF. The CDR3, as DNA: TGTGCCAGCAGTTTATATCCCCCGTGGCAGGGGGCAGCCCCCTACGAGCAGTACTTC.

The chain uses TRBV25-1 and TRBJ2-6, with unresolved D. Germline CDR1 reads MGHDK; CDR2 reads SYGVNS. V was pared by 4 bases and J by 4 bases, with 8 bases between. The CDR3 has 14 residues. The CDR3 DNA reads TGTGCCAGCAGTGGCACGGCGGGGGCCAACGTCCTGACTTTC. Amino acid sequence: CASSGTAGANVLTF.

This clone was seen more than once but under ten times. V and J are TRBV19 and TRBJ1-2; TRBD1 matches 9 bases. Germline trimming cut 6 bases from V and 6 bases from J; bases unmatched to any gene: 5. Germline assignment: CDR1 LNHDA and CDR2 SQIVND (reference sequence). The CDR3 sequence is 13 residues long. CDR3 loop: CASSPGTGNGYTF. CDR3 coding DNA: TGTGCCAGTAGCCCCGGGACAGGGAATGGCTACACCTTC.

The rearrangement links TRBV27 to TRBJ2-7, with D perhaps given as TRBD1 or TRBD2 (5 bases each). The CDR3 has 14 amino acids. Germline V CDR1 and CDR2: MNHEY, SMNVEV (reference sequence). V was cut by 6 bases and J by 3 bases, with 15 bases left in between. The CDR3 nucleotides are TGTGCCAGCAGCATTGTGGGGGTGGGCTACGAGCAGTACTTC. It codes for CASSIVGVGYEQYF.

The rearrangement uses TRBV29-1 and TRBJ1-1; D is uncertain. CDR1 and CDR2 (germline): SQVTM, ANQGSEA. This CDR3 region has 13 residues. Trimming stripped 2 bases from V and 3 bases from J, with 10 bases between. The CDR3 coding sequence is TGCAGCGTTGAATTTGACCTCTACACTGAAGCTTTCTTT. This encodes CSVEFDLYTEAFF.